One T cell receptor beta chain is described in this entry. The study drew participants aged 18 to 89 years from 24 US areas. Donors were grouped by their self-reported clinical history. This specimen comes from a study of blood T cell repertoires in COVID-19. Study background: COVID-19 samples collected from the United States, Italy and Spain covered acute and convalescent phases.

In the study's own analysis: Reference gene primer amplification in the assay estimated nucleated cell counts. This table comes from immunoSEQ multiplex PCR, and its TCRdb copy is limited to in-frame clones, with some not included. The DNA gave D and trimming, while V, J and clone size come from that table. The sample holds 450,000 to 500,000 clones, around 90% seen once. The germline gives CDR1 MDHEN, CDR2 SYDVKM. This CDR3 contains 15 residues. Trimming stripped 6 bases from V and 5 bases from J, with 18 bases between. The rearrangement uses TRBV28 and TRBJ2-3; D is perhaps TRBD1 (6 bases). The sample consisted of PBMCs or T cells enriched from blood (not recorded which). This receptor was obtained from a woman between 18 and 29 years old who had recovered from COVID-19. The CDR3 region has the DNA TGTGCCAGCAGCCTCCTCGCGGACAGTGGAGATACGCAGTATTTT. This codes for CASSLLADSGDTQYF.